The clone carrying this T cell receptor (beta chain) was counted between two and nine times. The antigen is not known. The data were taken from a study of T cell repertoires in cytomegalovirus infection. Per germline, CDR1 MNHEY and CDR2 SVGAGI. CDR3 length: 15 amino acids. Trimming pared 0 bases from V and 2 bases from J, leaving 9 bases between. TCRdb reprocessed the reads with MiXCR, giving one entry per CDR3 protein. The sample shows 800,000 to 950,000 distinct CDR3 sequences, roughly 33% of them seen only once. Sequenced here: cultured CD8+ T cells from PBMCs, sampled from culture after CMV antigen stimulation. The chain combines TRBV6-5 with TRBJ2-3; maybe TRBD1 (5 bases). The sequence derives from a human donor in good health (CMV status not recorded). Some clones in this sample may be carry-over from other donors' samples. CDR3 sequence reads: CASSYSPGITDTQYF. CDR3 DNA sequence: TGTGCCAGCAGTTACTCCCCAGGGATCACAGATACGCAGTATTTT.